The source of this TCR beta chain is a study of blood T cells in healthy people across ages. There are many counts of this clonotype. The junction and the germline gene differ at one end; a read error may be behind it. Per the germline V gene, CDR1 is MDHEN and CDR2 is SYDVKM. The CDR3 runs to 14 residues. A sample-barcoded 5' primer and a J-beta primer mix were used in a second PCR of roughly 6 to 12 cycles. Each CDR3 protein is one row after TCRdb ran MiXCR on the 5' RACE reads. Here the sample spans 850,000 to 1,300,000 distinct CDR3 sequences, around 43% being singletons. This TCR derives from a woman in her sixties in good health. The specimen was blood. V usage is TRBV28 and J usage is TRBJ2-3; D not certain. CDR3 in DNA: TGTGCCAGCAGCTTATCCCGCAGCACAGATACGCAGTATTTT. Translated: CASSLSRSTDTQYF. The variable domain in full, with the rest retrieved from reference TRBV28 and TRBJ2-3, is DVKVTQSSRYLVKRTGEKVFLECVQDMDHENMFWYRQDPGLGLRLIYFSYDVKMKEKGDIPEGYSVSREKKERFSLILESASTNQTSMYLCASSLSRSTDTQYFGPGTRLTVL.